Sequencing of this T cell receptor (beta chain) was carried out in a study of blood T cells in healthy people across ages. Unmatched junction bases numbered 9, after V lost 6 bases and J lost 4 bases. The CDR3 is made up of 15 amino acids. CDR1 is SGHTA, CDR2 FQGNSA, per germline. A second PCR of roughly 6 to 12 cycles used a sample-barcoded 5' primer and a J-beta primer mix. MiXCR, applied by TCRdb to the 5' RACE reads, yields one record per CDR3 protein. The data contain some 940,000 distinct CDR3 sequences, 25% to 30% of them singletons. Those donating, healthy Caucasian individuals from Russia, were aged roughly 6 to 90. Isolated per sample were at least 6.5 million PBMCs. A few counts support this clonotype. The sample also formed part of further work on T cells of mothers and their children.

This TCR was recovered from a woman between 40 and 50 years old in good health. The rearrangement joins TRBV7-2 to TRBJ2-7; 10 bases agree with TRBD1. The sample comprised blood. The CDR3: CASRLTRTGGYEQYF. CDR3 coding DNA: TGTGCCAGCAGGCTTACTAGGACAGGGGGGTACGAGCAGTACTTC.